This T cell receptor (beta chain) was retrieved from a study of CD8+ T cells in alopecia areata. The wider study: In an open-label trial, patients got 5 to 10 mg tofacitinib twice daily. General study points: For lesional scalp, especially alopecia totalis/universalis, clonality was higher than in normal scalp.

Trimming left V 5 bases short and J 2 bases short, with 5 bases between. The CDR3 consists of 11 residues. Per the germline V gene, CDR1 is GTSNPN and CDR2 is SVGIG (reference sequence). After isolation, RNA underwent reverse transcription to generate cDNA as the sequencing template. This table comes from immunoSEQ multiplex PCR, and its TCRdb copy is limited to in-frame clones, with some not included. The sample lists more than 200,000 clones; 67% were seen once. Peripheral blood and lesional scalp punch biopsies came from alopecia areata patients. PBMCs yielded sorted CD4+ and CD8+ T cells. As for this clone: Its antigen remains unknown.

Sequencing was performed on CD4+ T cells sorted from blood, taken at week 0. This TCR derives from a human donor with alopecia areata. The chain couples TRBV30 to TRBJ2-3; no firm D call. CDR3: CAWAHTDTQYF. The CDR3 DNA follows: TGTGCCTGGGCCCACACAGATACGCAGTATTTT.